The 3 T cell receptor beta chains in this list originate from one sample, sequenced in a study of human T cells and chemical hapten exposure. TCRdb independently ran MiXCR on the RACE reads; one entry per CDR3 protein. The sample consists of around 120,000 distinct CDR3 sequences, about 13% of them appearing once. Time point noted: pre-sensitization, week 0. Treatment meaning: therapeutic diphenylcyclopropenone sensitization with weekly scalp DPC. This material consisted of whole blood, taken in connection with sensitization to the hapten diphenylcyclopropenone (DPC). The receptors here all came from a woman aged 18-35 years with alopecia areata. Some clones in this sample may be carry-over from other donors' samples.

The V and J genes are TRBV7-2 and TRBJ2-3; no firm D call. CDR3 length equals 16 residues. V was cut by 1 base and J by 2 bases, with 13 bases left in between. The germline V gene encodes CDR1 SGHTA and CDR2 FQGNSA. The CDR3 here is CASSLEAELNTDTQYF. CDR3 bases: TGTGCCAGCAGCTTAGAGGCAGAGTTGAACACAGATACGCAGTATTTT.

This clonotype was counted ten times or more. V gene TRBV11-2 combines with J gene TRBJ2-1; D gene unclear. This CDR3 comprises 15 residues. Germline values: CDR1 SGHAT, CDR2 FQNNGV. The V gene lost 1 base and the J gene lost 0 bases, with 7 bases spanning the gap. As DNA, the CDR3 is TGTGCCAGCAGCTTAGTTCCAAGCTCCTACAATGAGCAGTTCTTC. Translation gives CASSLVPSSYNEQFF.

This chain uses TRBV19 with TRBJ1-5; possibly TRBD1 for D (5 bases). Germline lookup yields CDR1 LNHDA and CDR2 SQIVND (reference sequence). The CDR3 loop spans 14 amino acids. Deletions cut 7 bases from V and 7 bases from J, with 17 bases between. CDR3 residues: CASTTRGEEQPQHF. In DNA form, the CDR3 reads TGTGCCAGTACCACTCGGGGGGAAGAACAGCCCCAGCATTTT. Variable domain in full (rest from reference TRBV19 and TRBJ1-5): DGGITQSPKYLFRKEGQNVTLSCEQNLNHDAMYWYRQDPGQGLRLIYYSQIVNDFQKGDIAEGYSVSREKKESFPLTVTSAQKNPTAFYLCASTTRGEEQPQHFGDGTRLSIL.